This T cell receptor (beta chain) originates from a study of T cell changes during pregnancy in multiple sclerosis. V dropped 1 base and J dropped 8; count of bases not matched to a gene: 5. Per the germline V gene, CDR1 is MGHRA and CDR2 is YSYEKL. The CDR3 is 16 amino acids. Generated by immunoSEQ multiplex PCR, the TCRdb table keeps only in-frame clones and is missing some. The sample holds roughly 43,000 clones, 89% seen once. This sequence was found in a female donor with multiple sclerosis, enrolled in a pregnancy study. This rearrangement joins TRBV4-1 to TRBJ1-6, with 10 positions matching TRBD1. The starting material was CD4+ T cells from peripheral blood mononuclear cells, obtained after pregnancy. Here the CDR3 reads CASSQVRDRGDSPLHF. As DNA, the CDR3 is TGCGCCAGCAGCCAAGTCCGGGACAGGGGCGATTCACCCCTCCACTTT.